A selection of T cell receptor beta chains follows, all from one sample in a study of vaccination and CD4 T cells after COVID-19. TCRdb reprocessed the PCR reads via MiXCR and lists one record per CDR3 protein. The sample lists 15,000 to 20,000 distinct CDR3 sequences; around 50% were seen once. No antigen has been identified for these receptors. The sample was CD4+ T cells from blood, cultured in vitro, taken about 7 months after SARS-CoV-2 vaccination. The source is a human donor who had recovered from COVID-19. The conserved cysteine and the conserved F or W are not part of the CDR3 here.

v_call | cdr3_aa
TRBV15 | ATSRGLRFGGQGALGKETQY
TRBV7-2 | ASSLGPRGADTQY
TRBV4-2 | ASSQRGTSTPYEQY
TRBV7-9 | ASSLGGGRAVREQY
TRBV7-2 | ASSLTWGRETQY
TRBV5-4 | ASSRRGLVAGEQF
TRBV2 | ASMADSQETQY
TRBV27 | ASRAGDSPLH
TRBV7-9 | ASSFPLGFPDSPLH
TRBV20-1 | SASWPSDVHEQY
TRBV6-4 | ASSDTSRGTEAF
TRBV6-1 | ATRDSRYEQY
TRBV7-2 | ASSPTLAKNIQY
TRBV2 | ASSGGLGNQPQH
TRBV7-2 | ASSSLAGPQETQY
TRBV4-3 | ASSQADSTDTQY
TRBV27 | ASSFSGRGDEQF
TRBV7-9 | ASTRRGSYEQY
TRBV27 | ASSSGGSYNEQF
TRBV6-1 | ASSRIQGADTQY
TRBV20-1 | SARDPPNGGELF
TRBV27 | ASSLPKMGLAGGWYNEQF
TRBV2 | ASRIISNQPQH
TRBV7-2 | ASSLTSVGGPYGYT
TRBV6-1 | ASSTGSGGYT
TRBV7-2 | ASSPRQGHQPQH
TRBV6-1 | ASRDRTELYSNQPQH
TRBV2 | ASSTGTGVETQY
TRBV6-1 | AGSTQTANQPQH
TRBV5-4 | ASSSRGSLYEQY
TRBV7-9 | ASSFQQGSEAF
TRBV20-1 | SARGGSYQHTGELF
TRBV20-1 | SARGLGIQREQF
TRBV15 | ATSRAIPDTQY
TRBV20-1 | SARDPDSNQPQH
TRBV19 | ASSVHFGLVGTEAF
TRBV20-1 | SAATGGNSPLH
TRBV6-1 | ASTKDPPKQY
TRBV7-9 | ASSLVGGGRASPLH
TRBV7-8 | ASSLKRDRLLKGYT
TRBV2 | ASSPYHEQY
TRBV7-3 | ASSPGASETQY
TRBV19 | ASRDRGGDNIQY
TRBV7-8 | ASSLEHLAPETQY
TRBV5-6 | ASSLGRNYGYT
TRBV5-4 | ASSTRDRGSEAF